The rows below give T cell receptor beta chains drawn from one sample of a study of long-term antiretroviral therapy in people with HIV. Measured with immunoSEQ multiplex PCR; TCRdb has only the in-frame clones, and not every one. The sample has 20,000 to 30,000 clones, approximately 80% seen once. Sequencing was performed on unsorted PBMCs, taken around 4.5 years after starting antiretroviral therapy. Receptor source: a man younger than 45 with HIV. CDR3s include the opening cysteine and the closing phenylalanine or tryptophan. D genes are given only for firm matches.

>TRBJ1-5|TRBV27|-
CASRGFSNQPQHF
>TRBJ1-1|TRBV7-2|-
CASSFVTGNTEAFF
>TRBJ1-1|TRBV7-2|-
CASSLQGGDTEAFF
>TRBJ2-5|TRBV4-2|-
CASSQAVGELMYGQETQYF
>TRBJ2-7|TRBV5-1|-
CASSPQGSFEQYF
>TRBJ2-1|TRBV6-4|-
CASSANILNEQFF
>TRBJ2-7|TRBV4-3|-
CASSPRGAGGDEQYF
>TRBJ2-1|TRBV7-3|-
CASSFAGGSDEQFF
>TRBJ2-7|TRBV29-1|TRBD2
CSVEKFAGLADYEQYF
>TRBJ1-2|TRBV13|TRBD1
CASSPPNRGLDYGYTF
>TRBJ2-7|TRBV30|TRBD1
CASGGVYEQYF
>TRBJ2-7|TRBV7-2|TRBD1
CASSLSGQASYEQYF
>TRBJ2-7|TRBV5-1|TRBD1
CASGTGGSEQYF
>TRBJ1-1|TRBV6-1|TRBD1
CASSEYRGEAFF
>TRBJ2-1|TRBV5-8|-
CASSLGSGSYNEQFF
>TRBJ2-7|TRBV5-1|TRBD2
CASSLGGLAEGYEQYF
>TRBJ2-1|TRBV5-1|-
CASSFDLYEQFF
>TRBJ1-3|TRBV4-2|TRBD1
CASSHPTGTGGEGNTIYF
>TRBJ1-2|TRBV5-1|-
CASSISRESYGYTF
>TRBJ2-5|TRBV27|-
CASSPTGAAFQETQYF
>TRBJ1-2|TRBV5-6|-
CASSFGSFGGHSGYTF
>TRBJ2-2|TRBV29-1|-
CSVDGTGELFF
>TRBJ2-1|TRBV10-3|TRBD2
CAISATSGSGEQFF
>TRBJ2-7|TRBV6-1|TRBD2
CASSELAGGSYEQYF
>TRBJ1-5|TRBV5-4|-
CASSFQGGDQPQHF
>TRBJ2-7|TRBV19|-
CASKVTGDPTYEQYF
>TRBJ2-5|TRBV28|-
CASSTLTGRETQYF
>TRBJ2-1|TRBV28|-
CASRTPSSSGDNEQFF
>TRBJ2-1|TRBV2|-
CASTSFQGSYNEQFF
>TRBJ1-3|TRBV30|TRBD1
CAWAGGRNTIYF
>TRBJ2-2|TRBV7-3|-
CASSLTGGLAGELFF
>TRBJ2-2|TRBV14|-
CASSHSSLHTGELFF
>TRBJ2-1|TRBV5-8|-
CASRGTGYNEQFF
>TRBJ2-1|TRBV18|-
CASSPAAGTAYNEQFF
>TRBJ2-7|TRBV29-1|-
CSVVQESSYEQYF
>TRBJ2-7|TRBV6-5|-
CASSYRGEQYF
>TRBJ2-1|TRBV5-1|-
CASSLVLGPGDEQFF
>TRBJ1-1|TRBV4-1|TRBD1
CASSPRALTGDAPLMNTEAFF
>TRBJ2-3|TRBV2|-
CASRAGPPDTQYF
>TRBJ2-2|TRBV11-1|-
CASSLETGLDTGELFF
>TRBJ1-2|TRBV28|-
CASSSSRGANYGYTF
>TRBJ2-1|TRBV6-4|TRBD2
CASSDVAGGFYEQFF
>TRBJ2-2|TRBV2|TRBD2
CASSGQGGYTGELFF
>TRBJ1-4|TRBV11-2|-
CASSLGSSSRKLFF
>TRBJ2-6|TRBV9|-
CASSVQGFPNVLTF
>TRBJ1-1|TRBV18|-
CASSPLPRDGRSTEAFF
>TRBJ1-5|TRBV27|TRBD1
CASSWTGGQPQHF
>TRBJ1-2|TRBV15|-
CATSRDRVPDYGYTF
>TRBJ2-5|TRBV11-2|-
CASKPLGAVSQETQYF
>TRBJ1-1|TRBV6-6|-
CASRRDGNMNTEAFF